These 29 T cell receptor beta chains were all obtained from the same sample, sequenced in a study of healthy donors' naive CD4 and CD8 T cells. A linear amplification protocol produced the TCR libraries from about 0.45 ug of total RNA. TCRdb used MiXCR to reprocess the reads, holding one entry per CDR3 protein. Of some 190,000 distinct CDR3 sequences detected, around 74% appear once; the ten largest clones hold about 2.4%. Sequenced sample: naive CD4+ and CD8+ T cells sorted from blood, pooled from several donors. These receptors were collected from a pool of human donors in good health; the sample pools cells from several healthy donors.

The rearrangement uses TRBV29-1 and TRBJ2-3, with unresolved D. Germline CDR1 and CDR2: SQVTM and ANQGSEA. The V end lost 7 bases, the J end lost 6 bases, and 8 bases lay between the germline ends. The CDR3 has 10 amino acids. The CDR3, as DNA: TGCAGCGCCCTCCGGGATACGCAGTATTTT. Protein sequence: CSALRDTQYF.

V is TRBV14 and J is TRBJ1-1, with no clear D. The CDR3 consists of 12 residues. Trimming shortened V by 1 base and J by 2 bases, and 2 bases separated the two germline ends. Germline CDR1 is SGHDN and CDR2 is FVKESK. DNA for the CDR3: TGTGCCAGCAGCCAAGTCAACACTGAAGCTTTCTTT. Translated: CASSQVNTEAFF.

This chain links TRBV30 with TRBJ2-1; no definite D call. CDR3 length: 15 amino acids. The V gene lost 1 base and the J gene lost 4 bases, with 14 bases spanning the gap. CDR1 is GTSNPN, CDR2 SVGIG, per germline (reference sequence). This chain's CDR3 is CAWSDGTRFYNEQFF. In nucleotides, the CDR3 is TGTGCCTGGAGTGATGGTACAAGATTTTACAATGAGCAGTTCTTC.

The chain combines TRBV30 with TRBJ1-5; D remains unclear. From germline, CDR1 is GTSNPN and CDR2 SVGIG (reference sequence). V lost 2 bases to trimming and J lost 2 bases, with 10 bases between them. This CDR3 has 14 amino acids. DNA of the CDR3: TGTGCCTGGAGTTGGGTTGGAGGCAATCAGCCCCAGCATTTT. Translating it yields CAWSWVGGNQPQHF.

The rearrangement joins TRBV6-6 to TRBJ2-3; 12 nucleotides line up with TRBD2. The CDR3 runs 17 residues. Germline loops: CDR1 MNHNY, CDR2 SVGAGI (reference sequence). Trimming cost V 4 bases and J 4 bases; bases outside gene matches: 9. CDR3 DNA sequence: TGTGCCAGCAGTTGGACTAGCGGGGTTATCCGCGCAGATACGCAGTATTTT. It encodes CASSWTSGVIRADTQYF.

The chain combines TRBV27 with TRBJ1-2; the D is unclear. Trimming took 3 bases from V and 2 from J, leaving 13 bases between them. Germline V gene data show CDR1 as MNHEY and CDR2 as SMNVEV (reference sequence). The CDR3 runs to 15 residues. CDR3 loop: CASSLAPSGNYGYTF. The CDR3 bases are TGTGCCAGCAGTTTGGCCCCTTCTGGGAACTATGGCTACACCTTC.

This clonotype was picked up one time. V is TRBV12-3 or TRBV12-4 and J is TRBJ1-2, with a weak D call TRBD1 (5 bases). The CDR3 has 13 amino acids. V was clipped by 8 bases and J by 10 bases, with 20 bases between them. The CDR3 loop is CASSRDVPLPYTF. The CDR3 DNA is TGTGCCAGCTCCCGGGACGTACCTCTCCCCTACACCTTC.

The V gene is TRBV6-5, the J gene TRBJ1-1; no reliable D call. The germline V and J ends were trimmed by 7 bases and 6 bases, with 18 bases remaining between them. Germline loops: CDR1 MNHEY, CDR2 SVGAGI. This CDR3 region has 14 residues. CDR3 DNA sequence: TGTGCCAGCACCCAACGGTCTAATGACGCTGAAGCTTTCTTT. Its translation: CASTQRSNDAEAFF.

The rearrangement joins TRBV7-2 to TRBJ1-6; TRBD1 matches 12 bases. The V gene end was trimmed by 5 bases and the J gene end by 8 bases; junction bases not matched to a gene: 4. Germline CDR1 is SGHTA and CDR2 is FQGNSA. The CDR3 covers 15 residues. CDR3 in amino acids: CASSLGTGGHSPLHF. In DNA, the CDR3 is TGTGCCAGCAGCCTAGGGACAGGGGGCCATTCACCCCTCCACTTT.

V and J are TRBV29-1 and TRBJ2-7; D possibly matches TRBD1 or TRBD2 (5 bases each). The V and J ends lost 4 bases and 3 bases respectively, with 10 bases between them. Germline lookup yields CDR1 SQVTM and CDR2 ANQGSEA. The CDR3 has 12 residues. The CDR3 nucleotides are TGCAGCGTTGTGGGGACCCGCTACGAGCAGTACTTC. Translation gives CSVVGTRYEQYF.

This sequence joins TRBV12-3 or TRBV12-4 and TRBJ2-1; 8 bases align to TRBD2. The length of the CDR3 is 16 residues. Trimming at V came to 5 bases and at J to 1 base, leaving 7 bases not matched to a gene. The CDR3 coding sequence is TGTGCCAGCAGTAAACTAGCGGAGGTTTCCTACAATGAGCAGTTCTTC. Encoded protein: CASSKLAEVSYNEQFF.

The CDR3 sequence: CASRGDISTNQPQHF. As DNA, the CDR3 is TGTGCCAGCAGAGGGGACATTTCCACAAATCAGCCCCAGCATTTT. The chain recombines TRBV6-2 or TRBV6-3 with TRBJ1-5; D might be TRBD1 (6 bases). V lost 6 bases and J 4 bases, leaving 16 bases between the germline ends. Germline CDR1 and CDR2: MNHEY and SVGEGT. The CDR3 length is 15 residues.

This chain joins TRBV19 and TRBJ1-1; 8 bases align to TRBD1. CDR1 LNHDA and CDR2 SQIVND come from the germline V gene (reference sequence). The ends lost 0 bases at V and 5 bases at J; junction bases unmatched: 5. The CDR3 extends over 15 amino acids. The chain's CDR3 is CASSIDVTGDTEAFF. CDR3 sequence (DNA): TGTGCCAGTAGTATAGATGTGACAGGGGATACTGAAGCTTTCTTT.

The rearrangement links TRBV20-1 to TRBJ2-6, with D unclear. Germline CDR1 is DFQATT and CDR2 is SNEGSKA (reference sequence). The CDR3 has 17 residues. Trimming pared 5 bases from V and 0 bases from J, leaving 17 bases between. As DNA, the CDR3 is TGCAGTGCTCGGGTGCCCCTTGTTGACTCTGGGGCCAACGTCCTGACTTTC. Residues: CSARVPLVDSGANVLTF.

The CDR3 region has the DNA TGTGCCAGCAGCTTGAGGGTGGCCCCCTACGAGCAGTACTTC. Its translation: CASSLRVAPYEQYF. The V and J genes are TRBV5-4 and TRBJ2-7, with D uncertain. The V and J ends lost 1 base and 2 bases respectively, with 10 bases between them. The CDR3 has 14 residues. The V gene's germline CDR1 is SGHNT and CDR2 YYREEE (reference sequence).

V usage is TRBV19 and J usage is TRBJ2-7; D perhaps matches TRBD2 (6 bases). The length of the CDR3 is 14 residues. The germline V gene has CDR1 LNHDA and CDR2 SQIVND (reference sequence). With 4 bases removed from V and 3 bases from J, the gap between germline ends came to 13 bases. The CDR3 DNA follows: TGTGCCAGTAGTAATTGGGAGGTCGGCTACGAGCAGTACTTC. It specifies CASSNWEVGYEQYF.

The chain is built from TRBV5-5 and TRBJ2-1; D may match TRBD1 or TRBD2 (5 bases each). The germline V and J ends were trimmed by 2 bases and 7 bases, with 25 bases remaining between them. Germline-derived CDR1 and CDR2 are SGHKS and YYEKEE (reference sequence). The CDR3 totals 18 residues. The CDR3 nucleotides read TGTGCCAGCAGCTTTCAGGGTAACGAGGGCAGGCGTGAGAATGAGCAGTTCTTC. This encodes CASSFQGNEGRRENEQFF.

Note on this clonotype: The junction does not match germline at one end; this may be a read error. The chain couples TRBV24-1 to TRBJ2-1, with 15 positions matching TRBD2. Looked up from germline, CDR1 is KGHDR and CDR2 is SFDVKD. This CDR3 region has 13 residues. The CDR3 reads CATSDRRTSGRAF. The CDR3 nucleotides read TGTGCCACCAGTGACCGAAGGACTAGCGGGAGGGCCTTC.

This chain links TRBV19 with TRBJ2-7, with D possibly being TRBD1 or TRBD2 (5 bases each). Between the trimmed V and J ends, which lost 4 bases and 0 bases, there was a span of 10 bases. This CDR3 has 14 residues. The germline gives CDR1 LNHDA, CDR2 SQIVND (reference sequence). CDR3 protein: CASSTVGTSYEQYF. CDR3 in DNA: TGTGCCAGTAGTACAGTAGGGACCTCCTACGAGCAGTACTTC.

The V and J genes are TRBV5-1 and TRBJ2-7; 8 positions agree with TRBD1. The CDR3 has 14 amino acids. The ends lost 3 bases at V and 3 bases at J; junction bases unmatched: 5. The germline V gene has CDR1 SGHRS and CDR2 YFSETQ. The CDR3 DNA sequence: TGCGCCAGCAGCTCCAGGACAGGGAGCTACGAGCAGTACTTC. It yields the protein CASSSRTGSYEQYF.

The chain combines TRBV6-1 with TRBJ2-3; D remains unclear. CDR1 and CDR2 (germline): MNHNS, SASEGT. V was clipped by 2 bases and J by 2 bases, with 11 bases between them. This CDR3 is built from 15 residues. Written as DNA, the CDR3 is TGTGCCAGCAGTGAAATGGGCTGGCCCACAGATACGCAGTATTTT. It yields the protein CASSEMGWPTDTQYF.

This chain joins TRBV11-2 and TRBJ2-1; 9 positions match TRBD2. Unmatched junction bases numbered 11, after V lost 1 base and J lost 7 bases. The CDR3 is 17 residues long. CDR1 and CDR2 from the germline V gene are SGHAT and FQNNGV. CDR3 loop: CASSLGYSGLAQNEQFF. The CDR3 nucleotides read TGTGCCAGCAGCTTAGGGTATTCAGGACTAGCGCAGAATGAGCAGTTCTTC.

The rearrangement uses TRBV19 and TRBJ2-7; D is unclear. V was pared by 5 bases and J by 5 bases, with 10 bases between. The germline V gene has CDR1 LNHDA and CDR2 SQIVND (reference sequence). CDR3 length: 12 residues. CDR3 DNA: TGTGCCAGTAGTTTCCGTCCAAACGAGCAGTACTTC. Encoded protein: CASSFRPNEQYF.

J is TRBJ1-2 and V is TRBV11-1; D gene uncertain. Per germline, CDR1 SGHAT and CDR2 FQDESV (reference sequence). V lost 4 bases and J lost 6, with 18 bases in between. CDR3 length: 15 amino acids. CDR3 DNA sequence: TGTGCCAGCAGCTCTTCACCGTCGGGTTTCAATGGCTACACCTTC. Protein product: CASSSSPSGFNGYTF.

This clonotype was counted a single time. The gene calls are TRBV7-8 and TRBJ2-5, with 8 positions matching TRBD1. Losses at the gene ends were 2 bases for V and 5 bases for J; bases not matched to a gene: 13. The CDR3 runs 17 residues. The germline gives CDR1 SGHVS, CDR2 FQNEAQ. CDR3 amino acids: CASSLFLDRASMETQYF. CDR3 coding DNA: TGTGCCAGCAGCTTATTCTTGGACAGGGCGTCCATGGAGACCCAGTACTTC.

V gene TRBV6-5 combines with J gene TRBJ1-2, with 9 nucleotides matching TRBD1. Germline assignment: CDR1 MNHEY and CDR2 SVGAGI. This CDR3 has 15 amino acids. The J segment lost 4 bases and the V segment lost 2 bases, leaving 5 bases of the junction unmatched. The DNA of the CDR3 is TGTGCCAGCAGTTACCCGGACAGGGGAAGCTATGGCTACACCTTC. This gives the protein CASSYPDRGSYGYTF.

The V call is TRBV11-1, the J call TRBJ2-3; 7 bases map to TRBD1. The CDR3 is made up of 15 amino acids. V gave up 5 bases and J gave up 0 bases; unmatched junction bases: 5. CDR1 and CDR2 (germline): SGHAT, FQDESV (reference sequence). This CDR3 is CASSHTGVSTDTQYF. Here the CDR3 DNA reads TGTGCCAGCAGCCATACAGGGGTTAGCACAGATACGCAGTATTTT.

CDR3 region: CASRRMHPGNTIYF. Written as DNA, the CDR3 is TGTGCCAGCAGGAGGATGCATCCTGGAAACACCATATATTTT. The chain combines TRBV6-1 with TRBJ1-3, with D unresolved. V lost 6 bases and J lost 2, with 11 bases in between. CDR3 length: 14 residues. CDR1 and CDR2 from the germline V gene are MNHNS and SASEGT.

The CDR3 sequence: CSVEIGQGNEQFF. CDR3 DNA sequence: TGCAGCGTTGAGATTGGCCAGGGCAATGAGCAGTTCTTC. The chain combines TRBV29-1 with TRBJ2-1; D possibly corresponds to TRBD1 (5 bases). The V end was cut by 3 bases, the J end by 6 bases, with 12 bases between. Germline V CDR1 and CDR2: SQVTM, ANQGSEA. The CDR3 loop spans 13 amino acids.